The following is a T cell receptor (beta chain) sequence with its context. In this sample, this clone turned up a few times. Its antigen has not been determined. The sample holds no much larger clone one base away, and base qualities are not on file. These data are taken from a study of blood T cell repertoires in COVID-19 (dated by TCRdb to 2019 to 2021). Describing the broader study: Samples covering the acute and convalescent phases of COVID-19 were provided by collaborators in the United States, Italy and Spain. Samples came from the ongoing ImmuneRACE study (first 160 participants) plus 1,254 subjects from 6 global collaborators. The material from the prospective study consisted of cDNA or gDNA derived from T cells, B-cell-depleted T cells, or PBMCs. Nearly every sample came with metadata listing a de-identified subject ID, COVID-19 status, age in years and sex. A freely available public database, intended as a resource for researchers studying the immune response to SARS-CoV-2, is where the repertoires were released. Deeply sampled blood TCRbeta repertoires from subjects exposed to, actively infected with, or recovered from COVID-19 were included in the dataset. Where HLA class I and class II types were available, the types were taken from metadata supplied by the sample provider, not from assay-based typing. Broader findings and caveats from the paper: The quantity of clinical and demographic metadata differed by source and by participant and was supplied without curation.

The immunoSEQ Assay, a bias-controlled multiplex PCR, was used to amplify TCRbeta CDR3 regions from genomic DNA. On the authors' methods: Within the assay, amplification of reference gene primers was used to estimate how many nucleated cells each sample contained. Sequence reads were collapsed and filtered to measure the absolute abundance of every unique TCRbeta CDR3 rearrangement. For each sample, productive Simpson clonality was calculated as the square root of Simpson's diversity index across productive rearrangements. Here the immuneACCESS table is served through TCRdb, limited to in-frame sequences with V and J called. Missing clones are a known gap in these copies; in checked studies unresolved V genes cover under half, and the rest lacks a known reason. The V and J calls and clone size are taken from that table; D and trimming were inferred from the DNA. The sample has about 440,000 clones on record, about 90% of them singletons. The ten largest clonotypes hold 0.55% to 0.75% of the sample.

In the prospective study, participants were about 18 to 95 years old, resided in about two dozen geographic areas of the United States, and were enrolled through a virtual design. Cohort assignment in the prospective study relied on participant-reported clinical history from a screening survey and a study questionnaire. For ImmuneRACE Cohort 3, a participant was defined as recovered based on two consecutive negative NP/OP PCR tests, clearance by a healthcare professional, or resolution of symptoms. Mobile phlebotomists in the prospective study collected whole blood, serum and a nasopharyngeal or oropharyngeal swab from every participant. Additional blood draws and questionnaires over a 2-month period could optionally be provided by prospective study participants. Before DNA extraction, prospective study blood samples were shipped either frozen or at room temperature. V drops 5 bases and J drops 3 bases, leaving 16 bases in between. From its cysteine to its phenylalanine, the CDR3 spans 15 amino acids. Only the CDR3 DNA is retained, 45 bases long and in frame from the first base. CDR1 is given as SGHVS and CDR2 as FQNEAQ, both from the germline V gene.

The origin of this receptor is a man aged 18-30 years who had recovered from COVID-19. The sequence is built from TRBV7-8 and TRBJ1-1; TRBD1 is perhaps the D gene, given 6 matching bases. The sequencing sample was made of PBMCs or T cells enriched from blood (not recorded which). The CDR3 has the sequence CASSPGASRYTEAFF. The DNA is TGTGCCAGCAGCCCAGGGGCCAGCCGTTACACTGAAGCTTTCTTT.